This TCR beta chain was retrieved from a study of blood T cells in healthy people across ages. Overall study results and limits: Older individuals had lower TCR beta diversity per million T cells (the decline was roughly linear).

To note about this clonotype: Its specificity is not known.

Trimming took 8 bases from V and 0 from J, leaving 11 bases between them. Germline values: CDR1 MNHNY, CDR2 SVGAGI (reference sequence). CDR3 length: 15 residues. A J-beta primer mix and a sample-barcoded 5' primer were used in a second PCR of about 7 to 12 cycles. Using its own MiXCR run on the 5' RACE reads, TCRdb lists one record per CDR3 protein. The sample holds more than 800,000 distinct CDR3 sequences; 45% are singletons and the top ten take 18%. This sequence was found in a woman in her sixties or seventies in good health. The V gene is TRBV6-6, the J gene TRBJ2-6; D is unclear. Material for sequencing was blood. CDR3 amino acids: CASGLASSGANVLTF. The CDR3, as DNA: TGTGCCAGCGGCTTGGCGAGCTCTGGGGCCAACGTCCTGACTTTC.